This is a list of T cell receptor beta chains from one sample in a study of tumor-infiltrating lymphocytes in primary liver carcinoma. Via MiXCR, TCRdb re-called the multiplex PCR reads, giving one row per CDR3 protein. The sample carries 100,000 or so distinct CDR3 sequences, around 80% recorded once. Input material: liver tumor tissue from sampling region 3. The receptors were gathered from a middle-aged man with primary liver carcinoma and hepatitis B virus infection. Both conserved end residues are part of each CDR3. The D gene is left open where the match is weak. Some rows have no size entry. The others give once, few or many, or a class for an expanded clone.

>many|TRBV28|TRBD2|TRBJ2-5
TGTGCCAGTCATTTGGCTAGCGGGGTCCAAGAGACCCAGTACTTC
CASHLASGVQETQYF
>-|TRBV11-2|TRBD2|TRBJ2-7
TGTGCCATCAGCTCGATAGCGGGAGCGACCCTCGAGCAGTACTTC
CAISSIAGATLEQYF
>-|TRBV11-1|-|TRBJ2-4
TGTACCAACAGCTTTCCCGGGACTGGCGGCACCAAAAACATTCAGTACTTC
CTNSFPGTGGTKNIQYF
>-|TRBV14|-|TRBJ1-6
TGTGCCATCAGCCAAGGAAGGGCGGCGGGATCACCTCTCCACTTT
CAISQGRAAGSPLHF
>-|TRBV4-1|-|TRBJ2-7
TGCACCGGCAGTCGACCCGACTCCCTCTCCTACAAGCAGTACTTC
CTGSRPDSLSYKQYF
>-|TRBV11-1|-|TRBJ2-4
TGTGCCAGCAGCTTCCCCGGGACCAACGGGACCAAAAACAATCAGTACTTC
CASSFPGTNGTKNNQYF
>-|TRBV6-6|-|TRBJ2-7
TGTGTCAGCAATTTCCCGGACCGCTCCTACGAGCAGTACTTC
CVSNFPDRSYEQYF
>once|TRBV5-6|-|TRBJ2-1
TGTGCCAGCAGCTTGGATTTGGCGGGAACCGGTGATGAGCAGTTCTTC
CASSLDLAGTGDEQFF
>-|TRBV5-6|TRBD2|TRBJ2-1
TGTGCCAGCAGTCCGTCTGGGAGCGGGAGGGACAATGAGGAGTTCTTC
CASSPSGSGRDNEEFF
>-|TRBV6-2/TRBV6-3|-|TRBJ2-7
TGTGCCAGCAAAACACTACAGGAGGACTATGAGCAGCATTTC
CASKTLQEDYEQHF
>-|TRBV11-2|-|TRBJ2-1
TGTGCCTGCAACTTAGGCTCCGGTGGGGGGTATGAGCAGTTCTTC
CACNLGSGGGYEQFF
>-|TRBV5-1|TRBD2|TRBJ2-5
TGTGCTAGCAGGCCGACTAGCGTAGAGACCCAGTACTTC
CASRPTSVETQYF
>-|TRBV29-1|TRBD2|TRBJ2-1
TGCAACGTTGGACTAGCGGGAGAGTTCTATAATGAGCAGTTCTTC
CNVGLAGEFYNEQFF
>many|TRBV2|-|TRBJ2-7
TGTGCCAGCAGCAAAGTAAGGGCCTCGGACGAGCAGTACTTC
CASSKVRASDEQYF
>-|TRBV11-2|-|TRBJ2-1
TGTGCCAGCAGCTTTTCAGGGCTCGACAATGAGCAGTTCTTC
CASSFSGLDNEQFF
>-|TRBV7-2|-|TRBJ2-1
TGTGCCAGCAGCTTAGCGAAAGCCCGAGAGCAGTTCTTC
CASSLAKAREQFF
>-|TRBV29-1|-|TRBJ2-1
TGCAGCGTTGTTTGGGCTACCAATGAGCAGTCCTTT
CSVVWATNEQSF
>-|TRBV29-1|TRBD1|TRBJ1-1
TGCAGCATGGAGGGACAGGGGAAAACTGAAGCTTTCTTT
CSMEGQGKTEAFF
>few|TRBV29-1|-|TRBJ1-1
TGCAGCGTTGCAGGGAGCTGGGGGATGAACACTGATGCTTTGTTT
CSVAGSWGMNTDALF
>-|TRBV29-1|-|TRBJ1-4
TGCAGCGTTGAAGACAAGGAGGGAGGACGGGGAAAACTATTTTTT
CSVEDKEGGRGKLFF
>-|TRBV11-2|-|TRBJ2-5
TGTGCCAGCAGCTTAGATCTTATATACTCAGAGACCCGGTACTTC
CASSLDLIYSETRYF
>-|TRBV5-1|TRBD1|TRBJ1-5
TGCGCTAGCAGCTGGGGGAAACAGGGGGTAAATCAGCCCCAGCATTTT
CASSWGKQGVNQPQHF
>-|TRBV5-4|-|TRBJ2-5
TGTGCCAGTGGCTTAGACAAGGCCGTCAAATACTTC
CASGLDKAVKYF
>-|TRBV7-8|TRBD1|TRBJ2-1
TGTACCAGCAGCTTCGGACAGGTGGCCATGAGACACAATGAGCAGTTCTTC
CTSSFGQVAMRHNEQFF
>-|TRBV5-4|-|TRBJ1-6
TGTGGCAGCAGCTTGACCCGGGGTGAGAATTCACCCCTCCACTTT
CGSSLTRGENSPLHF
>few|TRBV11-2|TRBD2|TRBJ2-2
TGTGCCAGCAGCTCTTCTAGCGGCGCGAACACCAGGGAGTTGTTTTTT
CASSSSSGANTRELFF
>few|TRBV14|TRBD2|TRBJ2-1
TGTGCCAGCAGTACCGTAGCGGGTTGGGTAAACAATGAGCAGTTTTTC
CASSTVAGWVNNEQFF